This TCR beta chain was documented in a study of blood T cell repertoires in COVID-19 (dated by TCRdb to 2019 to 2021). For the study in its entirety: Samples from collaborators originated in the United States, Italy and Spain and spanned both the acute and convalescent phases of COVID-19. The material from the prospective study consisted of cDNA or gDNA derived from T cells, B-cell-depleted T cells, or PBMCs. Subjects who had been exposed to COVID-19, were actively infected with it, or had recovered from it provided the deeply sampled blood TCRbeta repertoires that made up the dataset. The repertoires were made available in a free public database intended to serve as a resource for research on the immune response to SARS-CoV-2. The samples were drawn from two sources: the first 160 participants of the ongoing ImmuneRACE study, and approximately 1,300 subjects contributed by 6 global collaborators. A de-identified subject ID, COVID-19 status, age in years and sex were almost always included in the sample metadata. Where HLA class I and class II types were available, the types were taken from metadata supplied by the sample provider, not from assay-based typing. Broader findings and caveats from the paper: Clinical and demographic metadata were provided uncurated, with the amount varying by source and participant.

TCRbeta CDR3 regions were amplified from genomic DNA by means of the immunoSEQ Assay, a bias-controlled multiplex PCR. On the authors' methods: Within the assay, amplification of reference gene primers was used to estimate how many nucleated cells each sample contained. To quantify the absolute abundance of each unique TCRbeta CDR3 rearrangement, sequence reads were collapsed and filtered. For each sample, productive Simpson clonality was calculated as the square root of Simpson's diversity index over productive rearrangements. TCRdb mirrors the immuneACCESS table, restricted to in-frame sequences. Some clones are absent from its copies; in checked studies, under half trace to an unresolved V gene, and the reason for the others is unknown. V, J and clone size reflect that table, while D and trimming were determined from the DNA. The sample table lists about 100,000 clones, 85% to 90% of them with a count of one. Approximately 5.1% of the sample goes to the ten largest clones.

In the germline V gene, CDR1 corresponds to SGHDT and CDR2 to YYEEEE. Its CDR3 holds 15 amino acids, cysteine through phenylalanine. The only DNA kept is the CDR3, 45 bases in frame from the first base. V lost 2 bases and J lost 0 bases; the stretch between them is 10 bases long. With respect to this clone: Its recognized antigen is unknown. No much larger clonotype is one base removed from it; base qualities were not supplied.

Each collaborating institution followed its own protocols to collect whole blood in K2EDTA tubes. Collaborator samples were shipped for TCRbeta analysis as frozen whole blood, isolated PBMCs, or DNA extracted from either sample type. The TCR was taken from a human donor in a cohort sampled during active COVID-19. The sample taken for sequencing was peripheral blood. This chain is built from TRBV5-6 and TRBJ2-3; TRBD1 is possibly the D segment (5 matching bases). CDR3 reads: CASSFARASTDTQYF. Read as DNA, the sequence is TGTGCCAGCAGCTTTGCCAGGGCTAGCACAGATACGCAGTATTTT.